Only one count was recorded for the clone carrying this T cell receptor beta chain. Its target is unknown. The data originate from a study of shared clonotypes between healthy human individuals. Study-level points and caveats: Rarefaction exposed incomplete sorted-subset sequencing despite large depth.

Assay used: immunoSEQ multiplex PCR; TCRdb lists only in-frame clones, some missing. The data contain about 2.4 million clones, approximately 92% of them singletons. CD45RA+ naive and CD45RA-negative memory subsets were separated from CD4+ cells. V dropped 6 bases and J dropped 7 bases, with 14 bases sitting between them. The CDR3 spans 13 residues. CDR1 and CDR2 (germline): LNHDA, SQIVND (reference sequence). The chain recombines TRBV19 with TRBJ2-3, with D perhaps being TRBD1 or TRBD2 (5 bases each). Material: naive CD4+ T cells sorted from blood. The sample's subset: CD45RA+ positively selected. The clonotype originates from a man younger than 35 in good health. CDR3 sequence: CASRPTGTNTQYF. CDR3 nucleotides: TGTGCCAGTAGACCGACTGGGACCAATACGCAGTATTTT.